The 5 T cell receptor beta chains below all came from one sample that was sequenced in a study of tissue T cells after allogeneic stem cell transplantation (dated by TCRdb to between 2021 and 2022). Library prep was done by the immunoSEQ multiplex PCR assay. The source is immuneACCESS, and TCRdb retained only in-frame sequences with V and J called. Part of the clones is not carried over; for the studies checked, unresolved V genes explain less than half of this, and the remainder is unexplained. This sample gives over 40,000 clones in total; around 70% of them show up just once. Together, the top ten hold 0.45% to 0.7% of the sample. The specimen sequenced was sorted cells pooled from one or two spleens. These receptor sequences come from a pool of C57BL/6 mice in good health.

This clone was found once. Gene names are the mouse ones. The read terminates 1 residue before the CDR3 end, so the remaining end is supplied by the germline J gene. The rearrangement uses TRBV23 and TRBJ1-1; the table's D call of TRBD1 was not tested on the DNA. In germline, CDR1 is KGHTA, CDR2 FQNQQP. The CDR3 has 14 amino acids. CDR3 bases read: TGCTCCAGCAGTCCGGGACATACAAACACAGAAGTCTTC. Translating gives CSSSPGHTNTEVF. The entire CDR3 sequence reads CSSSPGHTNTEVFF. Full variable domain (rest looked up from reference TRBV23 and TRBJ1-1): DAAVTQKPRYLIKMKGQEAEMKCIPEKGHTAVFWYQQKQSKELKFLIYFQNQQPLDQIDMVKERFSAVCPSSSLCSLGIRTCEAEDSALYLCSSSPGHTNTEVFFGKGTRLTVV.

A word on this clone: These gene names are mouse names. The observed sequence ends 1 residue before the CDR3 terminus, with the missing tail filled in from the germline J gene. The chain uses TRBV13-2 and TRBJ2-1; 12 bases are a match to TRBD2. CDR1 NNHNN and CDR2 SYGAGS come from the germline V gene (reference sequence). After removal of 2 bases from V and 3 bases from J, the junction contained 3 bases not matched to a gene. CDR3 length: 16 residues. The CDR3 loop is CASGDRDWGVYAEQFF. The covered CDR3 bases are TGTGCCAGCGGTGACCGGGACTGGGGGGTCTATGCTGAGCAGTTC.

Turning to this clone: Mouse gene names apply. Read coverage stops 1 residue before the CDR3 terminus; the germline J gene supplies the remainder. The rearrangement links TRBV4 to TRBJ2-5; no firm D call. Germline assignment: CDR1 LGHDT and CDR2 YNNKQL (reference sequence). V lost 5 bases to trimming and J lost 0 bases, with 9 bases between them. The CDR3 totals 14 residues. The CDR3 region is CASSRGPNQDTQYF. CDR3 bases read: TGTGCCAGCAGCCGTGGGCCTAACCAAGACACCCAGTAC.

Comments on this clone: The listed genes are named as in mouse. The read comes to an end 1 residue before the CDR3 does, leaving the germline J gene to fill in the end. V is TRBV4 and J is TRBJ2-4, with D tentatively TRBD1 or TRBD2 (5 bases each). The germline CDR1 and CDR2 sequences are LGHDT and YNNKQL (reference sequence). Trimming cost V 8 bases and J 2 bases, with 11 bases left between them. The CDR3 extends over 13 amino acids. The CDR3 DNA, read in part, is TGTGCCAGCCGGGGCGCGAATCAAAACACCTTGTAC. As protein: CASRGANQNTLY. The full CDR3 reads CASRGANQNTLYF. Drawing the rest from reference TRBV4 and TRBJ2-4, the complete variable domain is ETAVFQTPNYHVTQVGNEVSFNCKQTLGHDTMYWYKQDSKKLLKIMFSYNNKQLIVNETVPRRFSPQSSDKAHLNLRIKSVEPEDSAVYLCASRGANQNTLYFGAGTRLSVL.

Points on this clone: Mouse gene names and germline throughout. Read data end 1 residue before the CDR3 end; the end is taken from the germline J gene. The chain uses TRBV19 and TRBJ1-1; tentatively, D is TRBD1 (5 bases). Germline CDR1 reads FNHDT; CDR2 reads SITEND (reference sequence). The CDR3 totals 12 residues. Trimming pared 5 bases from V and 5 bases from J, leaving 10 bases between. The CDR3 protein is CASREGRTEVFF. CDR3 DNA, as far as it was read: TGTGCCAGCAGGGAGGGGCGGACAGAAGTCTTC.